Following are 8 T cell receptor beta chains from one sample sequenced in a study of Ad26.COV2.S vaccination and SARS-CoV-2 variants. The method was immunoSEQ multiplex PCR; TCRdb's version includes in-frame clones alone and lacks a portion of them. The sample has about 440,000 clones; around 90% are singletons. Specified treatment: 15 to 20 received Ad26.COV2.S at low or high dose, single or two shots; five or six received placebo; per-sample allocation not given. Samples came from day 63 after the first vaccine or placebo injection. The sample consisted of peripheral blood, taken in a trial of Ad26.COV2.S vaccine versus placebo. Every receptor here comes from a person aged 18 to 65 who received the Ad26.COV2.S COVID-19 vaccine or a placebo.

V and J are TRBV6-2 or TRBV6-3 and TRBJ2-7; TRBD2 matches 7 bases. The CDR3 runs 16 residues. Germline trimming cut 0 bases from V and 3 bases from J; bases unmatched to any gene: 8. Germline V gene sequence: CDR1 MNHEY, CDR2 SVGEGT. CDR3 residues: CASSYSKLALIYEQYF. CDR3 DNA sequence: TGTGCCAGCAGTTACTCGAAACTAGCGCTTATCTACGAGCAGTACTTC.

The CDR3 nucleotides read TGTGCCAGCAAGGGACTAGCGGGAACATACGAGCAGTACTTC. Translated: CASKGLAGTYEQYF. This chain joins TRBV6-5 and TRBJ2-7, with 13 bases fitting TRBD2. From germline, CDR1 is MNHEY and CDR2 SVGAGI. The CDR3 totals 14 residues. After removal of 7 bases from V and 4 bases from J, the junction contained 4 bases not matched to a gene.

The chain recombines TRBV6-5 with TRBJ2-1; D possibly corresponds to TRBD2 (8 bases). Looked up from germline, CDR1 is MNHEY and CDR2 is SVGAGI. Trimming took off 6 bases at V and 3 bases at J, with 15 bases between the two ends. This CDR3 spans 15 amino acids. This chain's CDR3 is CASRAGRGLYNEQFF. The DNA for the CDR3 is TGTGCCAGCAGGGCCGGGAGGGGGCTCTACAATGAGCAGTTCTTC.

CDR3 nucleotide sequence: TGTGCCAGCAGTAGCCCCATCGTCGACAGGGCTCCCTACGAGCAGTACTTC. Protein sequence: CASSSPIVDRAPYEQYF. The chain employs TRBV6-2 or TRBV6-3 and TRBJ2-7; TRBD1 agrees at 7 bases. V was clipped by 5 bases and J by 2 bases; unmatched bases: 15. CDR3 length equals 17 residues. Germline V lookup: CDR1 MNHEY, CDR2 SVGEGT.

This chain uses TRBV4-1 with TRBJ2-7, with D perhaps being TRBD1 or TRBD2 (5 bases each). The V and J ends lost 6 bases and 1 base respectively, with 19 bases between them. There are 16 residues in the CDR3. Per germline, CDR1 MGHRA and CDR2 YSYEKL. The DNA of the CDR3 is TGCGCCAGCAGTTCGTCCGGGACCGGGGCGTCCTACGAGCAGTACTTC. Residues: CASSSSGTGASYEQYF.

The chain couples TRBV5-6 to TRBJ2-3; D remains ambiguous. V lost 4 bases, J lost 0 bases, and 12 bases lay in between. Germline-derived CDR1 and CDR2 are SGHDT and YYEEEE. The CDR3 sequence is 15 residues long. The CDR3 coding sequence is TGTGCCAGCAGCGAGACCGCCACTAGCACAGATACGCAGTATTTT. This codes for CASSETATSTDTQYF.

Turning to this clone: One end of the junction fails to match germline, which may point to a read error. The chain couples TRBV4-3 to TRBJ2-2; 9 bases are shared with TRBD1. Germline CDR1 and CDR2: LGHNA and YSLEER. The CDR3 is 17 amino acids. The CDR3 protein is CTSSRRDRVNHTGELFF. The CDR3 nucleotides are TGCACCAGCAGCCGCCGGGACAGGGTTAATCACACCGGGGAGCTGTTTTTT.

Only one count was recorded for this clone. CDR3 in amino acids: CASSEVVGLTYGYTF. Written as DNA, the CDR3 is TGTGCCAGCAGTGAAGTAGTAGGACTGACCTATGGCTACACCTTC. This chain joins TRBV6-1 and TRBJ1-2; D gene ambiguous. CDR1 and CDR2 (germline): MNHNS, SASEGT. The ends were cut back, 1 base at V and 4 bases at J, with 13 bases in the middle. This CDR3 is built from 15 residues.